This T cell receptor (beta chain) is from a study of blood T cell repertoires in COVID-19 (TCRdb year 2020). A note on the overall study: Collaborator samples came from the United States, Italy and Spain and covered acute and convalescent phases of COVID-19. The prospective study material was composed of cDNA or gDNA derived from T cells, B-cell-depleted T cells, or PBMCs. Deeply sampled blood TCRbeta repertoires from subjects exposed to, actively infected with, or recovered from COVID-19 were included in the dataset. The repertoires were released in a freely available public database intended as a resource for research on the immune response to SARS-CoV-2. Samples were obtained from the ongoing ImmuneRACE study (first 160 participants) and from some 1,300 subjects provided by 6 global collaborators. Nearly every sample came with metadata listing a de-identified subject ID, COVID-19 status, age in years and sex. Where available, HLA class I and class II types were obtained from metadata supplied by the sample provider rather than from assay-based typing.

TCRbeta CDR3 regions were amplified from genomic DNA using the immunoSEQ Assay, a bias-controlled multiplex PCR. The authors processed their data as follows. Within the assay, amplification of reference gene primers was used to estimate how many nucleated cells each sample contained. To quantify the absolute abundance of each unique TCRbeta CDR3 rearrangement, sequence reads were collapsed and filtered. Productive Simpson clonality was computed per sample as the square root of Simpson's diversity index over productive rearrangements. In TCRdb, the immuneACCESS table is reduced to in-frame sequences with V and J assigned. These tables do not hold every clone; where another copy was compared, an unresolved V gene accounts for under half, and the others remain unexplained. V and J calls plus clone size are reproduced from that table; the DNA served to infer D and trimming. The sample table contains hundreds of thousands of clones; only one count was recorded for around 89% of them. The leading ten clones occupy roughly 6% of the sample.

Turning to this clone: No antigen is known for it. Base qualities are not recorded, but no much larger clone differs from it by a single base.

Looking up the germline V gene yields CDR1 MNHEY and CDR2 SVGEGT. The CDR3 has 16 amino acids, counting the end cysteine and phenylalanine. Only the CDR3 DNA stays, 48 bases, in frame from base 1. Trimming leaves V shorter by 2 bases and J shorter by 11 bases, with the junction holding 15 bases beyond the gene matches. At one collaborating source in Seattle, patients were enrolled during active infection and were followed longitudinally through the course of disease. Collaborating institutions collected whole blood in K2EDTA tubes following their own protocols. For TCRbeta analysis, collaborators shipped samples in one of three forms: frozen whole blood, isolated PBMCs, or DNA extracted from either of those sample types. Overall study results and their limits: The amount of clinical and demographic metadata varied by source and participant and was provided uncurated.

The source is a woman in her twenties or thirties with COVID-19, enrolled during active disease. Sequences were obtained from peripheral blood. The chain links TRBV6-2 or TRBV6-3 with TRBJ1-5, with 7 central nucleotides matching TRBD1. CDR3 reads: CASSYSPGTARSAQHF. In nucleotide form, the sequence is TGTGCCAGCAGTTACAGTCCGGGGACAGCCCGATCGGCCCAGCATTTT.